Each of the 27 T cell receptor beta chains below was sequenced from the same sample in a study of T-cell memory formation after mild COVID-19. TCRdb ran MiXCR on the 5' RACE reads and lists one entry per CDR3 protein. The data hold 560,000 or so distinct CDR3 sequences, with about 18% observed a single time. Sequences were obtained from PBMCs or a T cell subset sorted from them (not recorded which). The source of these receptors is an adult woman who had mild COVID-19 (a few samples of this study predate the infection). Cell type and time point are not known.

This clonotype was counted only a few times. The rearrangement uses TRBV3-1 and TRBJ2-1; 14 bases match TRBD2. Trimming cost V 8 bases and J 6 bases; bases outside gene matches: 3. CDR3 length: 14 residues. The germline CDR1 and CDR2 sequences are LGHDT and YNNKEL (reference sequence). CDR3 nucleotides: TGTGCCAGCGAGACTAGCGGGAGGGGCAATGAGCAGTTCTTC. This gives the protein CASETSGRGNEQFF.

The chain has TRBV4-2 and TRBJ2-7; D gene uncertain. Trimming removed 0 bases from V and 2 bases from J, with 11 bases in between. This CDR3 spans 15 amino acids. CDR1 is LGHNA and CDR2 is YNFKEQ in the germline V gene. As DNA, the CDR3 is TGTGCCAGCAGCCAAGACCTAACTGATACCTACGAGCAGTACTTC. Its translation: CASSQDLTDTYEQYF.

The chain has TRBV2 and TRBJ1-1, with D unclear. Trimming removed 7 bases from V and 0 bases from J, with 9 bases in between. The CDR3 runs to 13 residues. Germline loops: CDR1 SNHLY, CDR2 FYNNEI. The chain's CDR3 is CASTQTLNTEAFF. DNA of the CDR3: TGTGCCAGCACCCAGACTTTGAACACTGAAGCTTTCTTT.

This chain connects TRBV14 to TRBJ1-2; 9 bases match TRBD1. CDR1 and CDR2 from the germline V gene are SGHDN and FVKESK. The CDR3 sequence is 18 residues long. V trimming: 4 bases; J trimming: 6 bases; junction bases outside the gene matches: 18. CDR3 in amino acids: CASSPRDRAPRWVDGYTF. The CDR3 coding sequence is TGTGCCAGCAGCCCCCGGGACAGGGCGCCCCGCTGGGTGGATGGCTACACCTTC.

This rearrangement joins TRBV29-1 to TRBJ2-7, with 9 bases matching TRBD2. The germline gives CDR1 SQVTM, CDR2 ANQGSEA. The CDR3 consists of 14 residues. Trimming at V came to 4 bases and at J to 4 bases, leaving 8 bases not matched to a gene. CDR3 in amino acids: CSVAGGRASYEQYF. CDR3 nucleotides: TGCAGCGTTGCCGGCGGGAGGGCGAGTTACGAGCAGTACTTC.

This clonotype has only a few counts. J is TRBJ1-4 and V is TRBV27; D ambiguous. V lost 5 bases and J lost 8, with 12 bases in between. The CDR3 runs to 13 residues. Germline CDR1 reads MNHEY; CDR2 reads SMNVEV (reference sequence). The CDR3 DNA sequence: TGTGCCAGCAGTCCCCAAGCGCGAGAAAAACTGTTTTTT. Amino acids: CASSPQAREKLFF.

This clonotype was counted many times. V usage is TRBV6-4 and J usage is TRBJ1-1; the D gene is possibly TRBD1 (5 bases). Germline V lookup: CDR1 MRHNA, CDR2 SNTAGT. CDR3 length: 15 amino acids. Trimming took off 5 bases at V and 5 bases at J, with 18 bases between the two ends. The CDR3 loop reads CASSPTTGGGTEAFF. The CDR3 DNA reads as TGTGCCAGCAGTCCCACGACGGGGGGAGGGACTGAAGCTTTCTTT.

This clonotype was found a few times. The chain links TRBV9 to TRBJ1-2; D is uncertain. The CDR3 has 14 residues. V lost 3 bases, J lost 4 bases, and 13 bases lay in between. Germline CDR1 is SGDLS and CDR2 is YYNGEE. The DNA of the CDR3 is TGTGCCAGCAGCGGGACCAGGAGAAGCTATGGCTACACCTTC. Residues: CASSGTRRSYGYTF.

This clonotype came up a few times. V gene TRBV11-2 combines with J gene TRBJ2-5, with unresolved D. Germline assignment: CDR1 SGHAT and CDR2 FQNNGV. Trimming stripped 4 bases from V and 1 base from J, with 16 bases between. The CDR3 sequence is 16 residues long. The CDR3 spells CASSSLLQGPQETQYF. CDR3 nucleotides: TGTGCCAGCAGCTCCCTCCTCCAAGGGCCCCAAGAGACCCAGTACTTC.

This clonotype occurred a few times. The chain has TRBV6-1 and TRBJ1-2; 7 positions match TRBD1. This CDR3 is built from 14 residues. Germline CDR1 and CDR2: MNHNS and SASEGT. J gave up 1 base and V 7 bases, and 6 bases lay outside the gene matches. DNA of the CDR3: TGTGCCAGCATACGGGACAGACTTAACTATGGCTACACCTTC. It translates to CASIRDRLNYGYTF.

J is TRBJ1-1 and V is TRBV7-2, with D possibly TRBD1 on 5 matching bases. The CDR3 length is 18 residues. With 2 bases removed from V and 1 base from J, the gap between germline ends came to 20 bases. Germline V CDR1 and CDR2: SGHTA, FQGNSA. The CDR3 reads CASSLWSGAGGWNTEAFF. For the CDR3, the DNA is TGTGCCAGCAGCTTATGGTCTGGGGCGGGCGGTTGGAACACTGAAGCTTTCTTT.

Only a few counts were recorded for this clonotype. The rearrangement uses TRBV27 and TRBJ2-1; TRBD2 matches 11 bases. CDR3 length equals 20 residues. V was pared by 0 bases and J by 6 bases, with 16 bases of the junction left unmatched. Looked up from germline, CDR1 is MNHEY and CDR2 is SMNVEV (reference sequence). As DNA, the CDR3 is TGTGCCAGCAGTTTATCCACAGGACTAGCGGGTGAATCCCACCCCAATGAGCAGTTCTTC. Translation: CASSLSTGLAGESHPNEQFF.

This clonotype showed up many times. The rearrangement links TRBV12-3 or TRBV12-4 to TRBJ1-1; D unresolved. Trimming removed 6 bases at V and 0 bases at J, with 8 bases between. This CDR3 comprises 13 residues. CDR3 bases: TGTGCCAGCAGCTTAAGCCTGAACACTGAAGCTTTCTTT. It encodes CASSLSLNTEAFF.

This clonotype was detected a few times. J is TRBJ2-7 and V is TRBV27; D uncertain. The germline CDR1 and CDR2 sequences are MNHEY and SMNVEV (reference sequence). V was shortened by 6 bases and J by 4 bases, with 19 bases between the two germline ends. This CDR3 spans 15 amino acids. The CDR3 DNA sequence: TGTGCCAGCAGCCTCGGATGGGGTGGGGTATACGAGCAGTACTTC. Amino acids: CASSLGWGGVYEQYF.

The chain employs TRBV4-1 and TRBJ1-1; 7 bases are a match to TRBD1. Germline trimming cut 2 bases from V and 0 bases from J; bases unmatched to any gene: 3. Germline V CDR1 and CDR2: MGHRA, YSYEKL. The CDR3 has 15 amino acids. The CDR3 loop reads CASSQLDRVNTEAFF. As DNA, the CDR3 is TGCGCCAGCAGCCAACTCGACAGGGTGAACACTGAAGCTTTCTTT.

In this sample, this clonotype turned up a few times. This chain connects TRBV9 to TRBJ1-5, with D unresolved. Germline lookup yields CDR1 SGDLS and CDR2 YYNGEE. Deletions cut 0 bases from V and 7 bases from J, with 8 bases between. This CDR3 is built from 13 residues. The CDR3 is CASSVDPTQPQHF. The CDR3 DNA reads as TGTGCCAGCAGCGTAGACCCTACGCAGCCCCAGCATTTT. The variable domain in full, completed from reference TRBV9 and TRBJ1-5, reads DSGVTQTPKHLITATGQRVTLRCSPRSGDLSVYWYQQSLDQGLQFLIQYYNGEERAKGNILERFSAQQFPDLHSELNLSSLELGDSALYFCASSVDPTQPQHFGDGTRLSIL.

The genes are TRBV7-9 and TRBJ2-3; the D is unclear. The CDR3 is 15 amino acids. Trimming cost V 3 bases and J 1 base, with 11 bases left between them. Germline V CDR1 and CDR2: SEHNR, FQNEAQ (reference sequence). CDR3 coding DNA: TGTGCCAGCAGCTTCGTCGCAGTAGGCACAGATACGCAGTATTTT. Amino acids: CASSFVAVGTDTQYF.

This clonotype was detected only a few times. The V call is TRBV4-3, the J call TRBJ2-3, with 12 positions matching TRBD2. Germline V gene sequence: CDR1 LGHNA, CDR2 YSLEER. The CDR3 totals 16 residues. J lost 5 bases, V lost 3 bases, and 6 bases had no gene match. CDR3 sequence reads: CASSQELAGGVDTQYF. CDR3 sequence (DNA): TGCGCCAGCAGCCAGGAACTAGCGGGAGGAGTAGATACGCAGTATTTT.

This clonotype came up a few times. The CDR3 is CASSEIDFSYNEQFF. The DNA of the CDR3 is TGTGCCAGCAGCGAAATTGACTTCTCCTACAATGAGCAGTTCTTC. The chain links TRBV7-2 to TRBJ2-1; D gene uncertain. CDR1 is SGHTA, CDR2 FQGNSA, per germline. V lost 5 bases and J 0 bases, leaving 11 bases between the germline ends. This CDR3 spans 15 amino acids.

This clonotype turned up a few times. This rearrangement joins TRBV2 to TRBJ1-1, with D maybe TRBD1 (5 bases). The CDR3 is 12 amino acids. The V gene's germline CDR1 is SNHLY and CDR2 FYNNEI. V gave up 6 bases and J gave up 5 bases, with 10 bases separating them. Here the CDR3 reads CASRPDSTEAFF. CDR3 coding DNA: TGTGCCAGCAGGCCAGACAGTACTGAAGCTTTCTTT.

This clonotype was found a few times. V is TRBV6-6 and J is TRBJ2-3; D call uncertain. The germline gives CDR1 MNHNY, CDR2 SVGAGI (reference sequence). The CDR3 extends over 14 amino acids. V gave up 1 base and J gave up 4 bases, with 9 bases separating them. DNA for the CDR3: TGTGCCAGCAGTTACTTTTCCACCGCAGATACGCAGTATTTT. Its translation: CASSYFSTADTQYF.

The rearrangement joins TRBV5-6 to TRBJ2-3; D unclear. The CDR3 has 16 amino acids. Germline CDR1 is SGHDT and CDR2 is YYEEEE. Trimming removed 2 bases from V and 4 bases from J, with 17 bases in between. CDR3 residues: CASSFLERYDADTQYF. The CDR3 DNA reads as TGTGCCAGCAGCTTCCTTGAGCGTTACGACGCAGATACGCAGTATTTT.

This sequence joins TRBV7-3 and TRBJ2-5; 9 bases fit TRBD2. This CDR3 has 16 residues. Germline V gene lookup returns CDR1 SGHTA and CDR2 FQGTGA. Germline trimming cut 2 bases from V and 0 bases from J; bases unmatched to any gene: 4. CDR3 sequence reads: CASSLYAGGYQETQYF. The DNA of the CDR3 is TGTGCCAGCAGCTTATATGCGGGGGGGTACCAAGAGACCCAGTACTTC. Full variable domain (missing parts from reference TRBV7-3 and TRBJ2-5): GAGVSQTPSNKVTEKGKYVELRCDPISGHTALYWYRQSLGQGPEFLIYFQGTGAADDSGLPNDRFFAVRPEGSVSTLKIQRTERGDSAVYLCASSLYAGGYQETQYFGPGTRLLVL.

This clonotype came up a few times. The genes are TRBV19 and TRBJ1-5; no clear D gene. The CDR3 totals 14 residues. The germline V gene has CDR1 LNHDA and CDR2 SQIVND (reference sequence). V shed 3 bases and J shed 4 bases, with 10 bases lying between them. The CDR3 nucleotides are TGTGCCAGTAGTATGGGCATGGGTAATCAGCCCCAGCATTTT. This sequence encodes CASSMGMGNQPQHF. Supplemented by reference TRBV19 and TRBJ1-5, the full variable domain reads DGGITQSPKYLFRKEGQNVTLSCEQNLNHDAMYWYRQDPGQGLRLIYYSQIVNDFQKGDIAEGYSVSREKKESFPLTVTSAQKNPTAFYLCASSMGMGNQPQHFGDGTRLSIL.

This clonotype was seen only once. The rearrangement joins TRBV7-9 to TRBJ2-2; the D is unclear. Germline V gene data show CDR1 as SEHNR and CDR2 as FQNEAQ (reference sequence). The CDR3 runs 17 residues. V gave up 1 base and J gave up 0 bases, with 12 bases separating them. The CDR3 coding sequence is TGTGCCAGCAGCTTAGTAGCTATTAGTGCGAACACCGGGGAGCTGTTTTTT. Translating it yields CASSLVAISANTGELFF.

This clonotype was found a few times. V usage is TRBV2 and J usage is TRBJ2-5; 7 nucleotides line up with TRBD2. The CDR3 is 14 residues long. Germline CDR1 and CDR2: SNHLY and FYNNEI. Trimming removed 1 base from V and 5 bases from J; junction bases left unmatched: 4. For the CDR3, the DNA is TGTGCCAGCAGTGAAGGGACTAGTGTTGAGACCCAGTACTTC. Its translation: CASSEGTSVETQYF.

V usage is TRBV6-6 and J usage is TRBJ2-5; D is tentatively TRBD1 or TRBD2 (6 bases each). V was pared by 2 bases and J by 5 bases, with 12 bases between. The CDR3 has 14 residues. Germline loops: CDR1 MNHNY, CDR2 SVGAGI (reference sequence). CDR3 loop: CASSYGGGEETQYF. Here the CDR3 DNA reads TGTGCCAGCAGTTACGGAGGGGGAGAGGAGACCCAGTACTTC.